One and the same sample provided the 14 T cell receptor beta chains below, sequenced in a study of T cell responses to AZD1222 COVID-19 vaccine. Profiling relied on immunoSEQ multiplex PCR, and the TCRdb table lists in-frame clones only, not all of them. The table lists more than 95,000 clones, over 75% of them singletons. Specimen: peripheral blood, collected on day 0 of AZD1222 vaccination. The receptor source for this set is an adult in good health.

The chain links TRBV7-9 to TRBJ2-5; 11 bases map to TRBD1. This CDR3 is 16 amino acids long. Trimming took 4 bases from V and 5 from J; bases not matched to a gene: 9. Per germline, CDR1 SEHNR and CDR2 FQNEAQ (reference sequence). The CDR3 loop is CASSYPGQGAGETQYF. DNA of the CDR3: TGTGCCAGCAGCTACCCCGGACAGGGGGCGGGGGAGACCCAGTACTTC. Using reference TRBV7-9 and TRBJ2-5 for the parts outside the CDR3, the full variable domain is DTGVSQNPRHKITKRGQNVTFRCDPISEHNRLYWYRQTLGQGPEFLTYFQNEAQLEKSRLLSDRFSAERPKGSFSTLEIQRTEQGDSAMYLCASSYPGQGAGETQYFGPGTRLLVL.

This sequence joins TRBV18 and TRBJ2-7; D not resolved. The CDR3 has 15 amino acids. V gave up 0 bases and J gave up 3 bases, with 12 bases separating them. The germline V gene encodes CDR1 KGHSH and CDR2 LQKENI. CDR3: CASSPPVRSFYEQYF. CDR3 coding DNA: TGTGCCAGCTCACCACCAGTAAGATCGTTCTACGAGCAGTACTTC.

This chain links TRBV2 with TRBJ2-2; 7 nucleotides agree with TRBD1. Germline V gives CDR1 SNHLY, CDR2 FYNNEI. The CDR3 runs to 16 residues. Trimming removed 1 base from V and 0 bases from J; junction bases left unmatched: 2. The CDR3 here is CASSEVGTANTGELFF. The CDR3 DNA reads as TGTGCCAGCAGTGAAGTCGGGACAGCGAACACCGGGGAGCTGTTTTTT.

The rearrangement joins TRBV19 to TRBJ2-7; D is unresolved. This CDR3 is built from 12 residues. Per the germline V gene, CDR1 is LNHDA and CDR2 is SQIVND (reference sequence). Trimming cost V 4 bases and J 7 bases, with 11 bases left between them. CDR3 coding DNA: TGTGCCAGTAGTAGCCCCTATGGAGAGCAGTACTTC. This sequence encodes CASSSPYGEQYF.

This chain links TRBV10-3 with TRBJ2-5, with TRBD1 identical over 8 bases. After removal of 8 bases from V and 5 bases from J, the junction contained 1 base not matched to a gene. Germline CDR1 ENHRY, CDR2 SYGVKD. This CDR3 has 11 amino acids. Here the CDR3 reads CAIWTGETQYF. The CDR3 region has the DNA TGTGCCATCTGGACAGGGGAGACCCAGTACTTC.

The J gene is TRBJ2-7, the V gene TRBV6-5; the match to TRBD1 covers 9 bases. J was trimmed by 4 bases and V by 5 bases; bases with no gene match: 6. The CDR3 contains 14 residues. Per the germline V gene, CDR1 is MNHEY and CDR2 is SVGAGI. CDR3 sequence (DNA): TGTGCCAGCAGTATTAGACAGGGGGGTTACGAGCAGTACTTC. It codes for CASSIRQGGYEQYF.

V usage is TRBV28 and J usage is TRBJ1-5; 7 positions match TRBD1. CDR1 and CDR2 (germline): MDHEN, SYDVKM. The CDR3 loop spans 15 amino acids. V trimming: 2 bases; J trimming: 4 bases; junction bases outside the gene matches: 5. This chain's CDR3 is CASSLKSGQNQPQHF. The CDR3 nucleotides are TGTGCCAGCAGTTTAAAGTCGGGACAGAATCAGCCCCAGCATTTT.

This clone was counted only a few times. This chain connects TRBV7-9 to TRBJ2-2, with D perhaps TRBD1 or TRBD2 (6 bases each). Per the germline V gene, CDR1 is SEHNR and CDR2 is FQNEAQ (reference sequence). The CDR3 spans 14 residues. Trimming removed 10 bases from V and 4 bases from J, with 16 bases in between. CDR3 sequence (DNA): TGTGCCACGGAAAGGGGGAGGCTCACCGGGGAGCTGTTTTTT. It is translated as CATERGRLTGELFF. Full variable domain (rest looked up from reference TRBV7-9 and TRBJ2-2): DTGVSQNPRHKITKRGQNVTFRCDPISEHNRLYWYRQTLGQGPEFLTYFQNEAQLEKSRLLSDRFSAERPKGSFSTLEIQRTEQGDSAMYLCATERGRLTGELFFGEGSRLTVL.

This clone was recorded only once. The chain recombines TRBV2 with TRBJ1-5; D not resolved. Germline V gene sequence: CDR1 SNHLY, CDR2 FYNNEI. CDR3 length equals 14 residues. V lost 5 bases and J lost 5, with 13 bases in between. Here the CDR3 DNA reads TGTGCCAGCAGTCTGGTCCTGCGAGATCAGCCCCAGCATTTT. Translating gives CASSLVLRDQPQHF.

The V and J genes are TRBV30 and TRBJ1-5; D may be TRBD1 (5 bases). V was trimmed by 2 bases and J by 7 bases, leaving 12 bases between them. The CDR3 totals 13 residues. In germline, CDR1 is GTSNPN, CDR2 SVGIG (reference sequence). The CDR3 reads CAWSSAGQQPQHF. Written as DNA, the CDR3 is TGTGCCTGGAGTTCGGCAGGACAACAGCCCCAGCATTTT.

V usage is TRBV19 and J usage is TRBJ1-1; 7 bases agree with TRBD1. The length of the CDR3 is 14 residues. Germline loops: CDR1 LNHDA, CDR2 SQIVND (reference sequence). J lost 1 base, V lost 5 bases, and 4 bases had no gene match. CDR3: CASSRQGSNTEAFF. The CDR3 DNA reads TGTGCCAGTAGTCGACAGGGTTCGAACACTGAAGCTTTCTTT.

The chain combines TRBV6-5 with TRBJ2-3; 7 bases align to TRBD1. The CDR3 runs to 13 residues. Trimming cost V 5 bases and J 4 bases; bases outside gene matches: 3. Germline loops: CDR1 MNHEY, CDR2 SVGAGI. The CDR3 bases are TGTGCCAGCAGTCGACAGGGAGCAGATACGCAGTATTTT. It is translated as CASSRQGADTQYF.

The chain combines TRBV5-4 with TRBJ2-7, with D perhaps TRBD1 (6 bases). The CDR3 loop spans 13 amino acids. V was clipped by 4 bases and J by 5 bases, with 13 bases between them. The V gene's germline CDR1 is SGHNT and CDR2 YYREEE (reference sequence). CDR3 residues: CASSQAGVHEQYF. The CDR3 DNA reads TGTGCCAGCAGCCAAGCAGGGGTCCACGAGCAGTACTTC.

The rearrangement joins TRBV19 to TRBJ1-3, with TRBD1 matching 8 bases. Germline CDR1 and CDR2: LNHDA and SQIVND (reference sequence). CDR3 length equals 15 residues. V shed 3 bases, J shed 7 bases, and the junction held 8 bases outside the gene matches. As DNA, the CDR3 is TGTGCCAGTAGTATTCCAGGGGGCGGTCGGAACACCATATATTTT. Its translation is CASSIPGGGRNTIYF.